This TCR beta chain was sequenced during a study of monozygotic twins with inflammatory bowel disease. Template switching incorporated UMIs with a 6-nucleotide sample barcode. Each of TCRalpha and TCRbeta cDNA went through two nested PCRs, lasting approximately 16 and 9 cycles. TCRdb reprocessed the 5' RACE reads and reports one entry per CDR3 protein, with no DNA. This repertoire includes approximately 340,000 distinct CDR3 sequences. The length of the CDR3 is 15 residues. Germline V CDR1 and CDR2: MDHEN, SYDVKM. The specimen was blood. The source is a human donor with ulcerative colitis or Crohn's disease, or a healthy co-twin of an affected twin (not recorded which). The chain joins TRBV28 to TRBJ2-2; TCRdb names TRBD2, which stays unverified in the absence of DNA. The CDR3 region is CASSFRLRGTGELFF.